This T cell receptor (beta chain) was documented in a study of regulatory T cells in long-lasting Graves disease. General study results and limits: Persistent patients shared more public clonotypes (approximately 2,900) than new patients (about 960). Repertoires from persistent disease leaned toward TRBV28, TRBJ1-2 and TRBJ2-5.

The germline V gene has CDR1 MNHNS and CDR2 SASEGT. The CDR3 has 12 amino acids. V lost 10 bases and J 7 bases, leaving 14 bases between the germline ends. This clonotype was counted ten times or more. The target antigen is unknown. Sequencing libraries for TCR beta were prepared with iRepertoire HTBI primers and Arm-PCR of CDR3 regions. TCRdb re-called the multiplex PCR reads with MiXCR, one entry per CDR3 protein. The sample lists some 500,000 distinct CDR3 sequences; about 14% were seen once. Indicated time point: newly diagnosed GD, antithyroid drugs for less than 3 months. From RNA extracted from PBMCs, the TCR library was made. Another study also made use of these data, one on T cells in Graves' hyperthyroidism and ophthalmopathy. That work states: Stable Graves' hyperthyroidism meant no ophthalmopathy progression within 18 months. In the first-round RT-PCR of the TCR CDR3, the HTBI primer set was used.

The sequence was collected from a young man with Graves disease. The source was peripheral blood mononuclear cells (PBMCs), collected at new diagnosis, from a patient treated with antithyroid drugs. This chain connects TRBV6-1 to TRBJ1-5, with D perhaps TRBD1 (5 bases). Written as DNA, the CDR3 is TGTGCCACCGGAGGGGTCGGGCAGCCCCAGCATTTT. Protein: CATGGVGQPQHF.